This T cell receptor (beta chain) is drawn from a study of blood T cell repertoires in COVID-19. On the study more broadly: Sources were T cells, B-cell-depleted T cells, or PBMCs; the material itself was cDNA or gDNA.

Under the authors' procedure: Amplification with reference gene primers provided the estimates of nucleated cell counts. Here immunoSEQ multiplex PCR was the method, and the copy in TCRdb shows in-frame clones only, minus some. The V and J calls and the clone size are those of that table, but D and trimming were determined from the DNA. The table includes 250,000 to 300,000 clones, about 90% detected once. Looked up from germline, CDR1 is LNHDA and CDR2 is SQIVND (reference sequence). CDR3 length equals 16 residues. V shed 1 base and J shed 3 bases, with 13 bases lying between them. Material: peripheral blood. This chain connects TRBV19 to TRBJ2-1, with D perhaps matching TRBD1 (5 bases). This receptor was obtained from a woman aged 30 to 39 with COVID-19, enrolled during active disease. CDR3 coding DNA: TGTGCCAGTAGTATAGTGGGGCAATTTAACTACAATGAGCAGTTCTTC. Protein product: CASSIVGQFNYNEQFF.